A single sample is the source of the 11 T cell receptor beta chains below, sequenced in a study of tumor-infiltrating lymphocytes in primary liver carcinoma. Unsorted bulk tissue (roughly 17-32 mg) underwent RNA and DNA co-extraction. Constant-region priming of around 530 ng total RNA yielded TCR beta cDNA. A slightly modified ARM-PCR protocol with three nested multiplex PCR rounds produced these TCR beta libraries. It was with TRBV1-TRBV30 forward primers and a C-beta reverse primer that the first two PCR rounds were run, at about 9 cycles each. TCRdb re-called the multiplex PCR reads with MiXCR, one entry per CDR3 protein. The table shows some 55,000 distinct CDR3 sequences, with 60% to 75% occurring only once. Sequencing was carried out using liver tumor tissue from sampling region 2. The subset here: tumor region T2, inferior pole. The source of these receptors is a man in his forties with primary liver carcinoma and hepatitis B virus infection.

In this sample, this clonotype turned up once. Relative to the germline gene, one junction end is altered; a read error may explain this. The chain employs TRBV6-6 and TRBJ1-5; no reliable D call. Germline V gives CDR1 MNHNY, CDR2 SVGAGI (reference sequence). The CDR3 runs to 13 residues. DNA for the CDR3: TGTGCCAGTAGGCCGACATCTAATCAGCCCCAGCGTTTT. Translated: CASRPTSNQPQRF.

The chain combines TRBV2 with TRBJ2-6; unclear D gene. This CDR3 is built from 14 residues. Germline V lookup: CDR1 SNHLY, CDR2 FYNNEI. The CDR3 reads CISSDISGANVLTF. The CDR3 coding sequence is TGTATCAGCAGTGACATCTCTGGGGCCAACGTCCTGACTTTC.

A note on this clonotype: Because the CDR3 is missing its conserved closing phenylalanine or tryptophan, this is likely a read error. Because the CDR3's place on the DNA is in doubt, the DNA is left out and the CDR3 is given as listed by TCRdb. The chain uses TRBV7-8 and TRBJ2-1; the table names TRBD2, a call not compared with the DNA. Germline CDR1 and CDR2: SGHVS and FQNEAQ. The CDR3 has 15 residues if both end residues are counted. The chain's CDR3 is CASRPPSGSYNEQLL.

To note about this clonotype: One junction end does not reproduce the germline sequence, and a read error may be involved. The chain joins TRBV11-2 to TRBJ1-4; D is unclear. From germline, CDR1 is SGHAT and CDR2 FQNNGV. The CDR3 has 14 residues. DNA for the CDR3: TGTGACAGCAGCTTAGATGTTGTGGACGAAAAACTGTTTTTT. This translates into CDSSLDVVDEKLFF.

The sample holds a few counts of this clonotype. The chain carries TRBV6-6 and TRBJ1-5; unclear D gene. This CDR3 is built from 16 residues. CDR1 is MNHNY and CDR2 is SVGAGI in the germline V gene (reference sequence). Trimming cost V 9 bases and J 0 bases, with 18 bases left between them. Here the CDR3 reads CARGYRVEYSNQPQHF. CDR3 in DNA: TGTGCCAGAGGTTACCGAGTAGAATATAGCAATCAGCCCCAGCATTTT.

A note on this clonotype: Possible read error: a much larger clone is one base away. Here the CDR3 reads CASIFTGASYNEEFF. CDR3 nucleotide sequence: TGTGCCAGCATTTTCACTGGTGCCTCCTACAATGAGGAGTTCTTC. The chain couples TRBV7-9 to TRBJ2-1; D unresolved. CDR1 SEHNR and CDR2 FQNEAQ come from the germline V gene (reference sequence). The CDR3 sequence is 15 residues long.

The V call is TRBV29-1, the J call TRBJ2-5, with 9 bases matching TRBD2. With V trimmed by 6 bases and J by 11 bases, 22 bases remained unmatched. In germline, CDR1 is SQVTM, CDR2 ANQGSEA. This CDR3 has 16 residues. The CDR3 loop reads CSVDSGISGSIRTQYF. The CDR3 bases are TGCAGCGTCGATAGCGGGATTAGCGGGAGTATTAGGACACAGTACTTC. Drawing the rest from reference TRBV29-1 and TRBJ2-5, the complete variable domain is SAVISQKPSRDICQRGTSLTIQCQVDSQVTMMFWYRQQPGQSLTLIATANQGSEATYESGFVIDKFPISRPNLTFSTLTVSNMSPEDSSIYLCSVDSGISGSIRTQYFGPGTRLLVL.

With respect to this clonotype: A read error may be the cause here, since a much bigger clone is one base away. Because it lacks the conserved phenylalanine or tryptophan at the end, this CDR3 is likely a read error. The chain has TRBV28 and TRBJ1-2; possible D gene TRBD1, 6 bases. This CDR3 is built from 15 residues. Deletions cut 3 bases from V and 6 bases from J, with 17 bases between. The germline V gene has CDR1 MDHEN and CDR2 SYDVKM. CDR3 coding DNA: TGTGCCAGCAGTTTTGGGGATACAGGGTTAGATGGCTACACCATC. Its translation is CASSFGDTGLDGYTI.

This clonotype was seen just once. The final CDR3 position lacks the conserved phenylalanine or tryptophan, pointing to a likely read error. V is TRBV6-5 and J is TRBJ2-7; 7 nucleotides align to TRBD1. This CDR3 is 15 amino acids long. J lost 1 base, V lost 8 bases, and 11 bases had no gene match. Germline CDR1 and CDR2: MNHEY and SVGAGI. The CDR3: CASQTGTANSYEQYL. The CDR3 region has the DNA TGTGCCAGCCAGACCGGGACAGCAAATTCCTACGAGCAGTACCTC.

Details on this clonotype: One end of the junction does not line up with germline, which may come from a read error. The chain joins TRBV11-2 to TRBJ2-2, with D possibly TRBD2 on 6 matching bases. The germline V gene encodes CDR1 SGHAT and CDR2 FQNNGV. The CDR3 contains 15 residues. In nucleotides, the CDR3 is TGTGCAAGCCTCCTACCGGGAGTGTACACCGGGGAGTTGTTTTTT. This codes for CASLLPGVYTGELFF.

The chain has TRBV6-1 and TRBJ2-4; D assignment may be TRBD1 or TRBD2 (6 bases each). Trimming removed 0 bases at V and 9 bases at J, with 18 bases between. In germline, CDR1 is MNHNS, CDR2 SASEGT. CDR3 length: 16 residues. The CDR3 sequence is CASSEALGIGGGIQYF. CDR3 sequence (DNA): TGTGCCAGCAGTGAAGCGCTCGGCATAGGGGGAGGCATTCAGTACTTC.